Here is one T cell receptor beta chain with its context. Germline CDR1 reads MNHNS; CDR2 reads SASEGT. V was cut by 1 base and J by 11 bases, with 14 bases left in between. The CDR3 runs to 14 residues. This sample is drawn from a study of blood T cell repertoires in COVID-19. Study as a whole: Donors in the United States, Italy and Spain gave samples during acute or convalescent COVID-19. T cells, B-cell-depleted T cells, or PBMCs supplied cDNA or gDNA.

Original processing notes: Reference gene primer amplification gave estimated nucleated cell counts. This table comes from immunoSEQ multiplex PCR, and its TCRdb copy is limited to in-frame clones, with some not included. The V and J calls and the clone size are those of that table, but D and trimming were determined from the DNA. This sample yields 250,000 to 300,000 clones, of which approximately 86% are seen a single time; over 1.5% belongs to the top ten. V is TRBV6-1 and J is TRBJ1-4; D unresolved. The specimen sequenced was peripheral blood. This TCR was recovered from a man aged 25-45 years with active or convalescent COVID-19. CDR3 DNA sequence: TGTGCCAGCAGTGAAGGACCCATCAGAGGGAAACTGTTTTTT. It translates to CASSEGPIRGKLFF.